The sequence of this TCR beta chain was determined in a study of cytomegalovirus exposure and HLA in healthy donors. Germline V gene data show CDR1 as SEHNR and CDR2 as FQNEAQ (reference sequence). V lost 5 bases to trimming and J lost 0 bases, with 5 bases between them. The CDR3 covers 12 residues. This clone has a single count. A multiplex PCR was run with 60 Vbeta primers and 13 Jbeta primers. The repertoire was sequenced with immunoSEQ multiplex PCR; TCRdb's copy has only in-frame clones and lacks some. This table holds some 91,000 clones, roughly 78% found once. V and J are TRBV7-9 and TRBJ2-7; D is undetermined. Specimen: PBMCs. The sequence came from an older woman in good health and CMV-seronegative. The CDR3 coding sequence is TGTGCCAGCAGCCTCCCCTCCTACGAGCAGTACTTC. This encodes CASSLPSYEQYF.